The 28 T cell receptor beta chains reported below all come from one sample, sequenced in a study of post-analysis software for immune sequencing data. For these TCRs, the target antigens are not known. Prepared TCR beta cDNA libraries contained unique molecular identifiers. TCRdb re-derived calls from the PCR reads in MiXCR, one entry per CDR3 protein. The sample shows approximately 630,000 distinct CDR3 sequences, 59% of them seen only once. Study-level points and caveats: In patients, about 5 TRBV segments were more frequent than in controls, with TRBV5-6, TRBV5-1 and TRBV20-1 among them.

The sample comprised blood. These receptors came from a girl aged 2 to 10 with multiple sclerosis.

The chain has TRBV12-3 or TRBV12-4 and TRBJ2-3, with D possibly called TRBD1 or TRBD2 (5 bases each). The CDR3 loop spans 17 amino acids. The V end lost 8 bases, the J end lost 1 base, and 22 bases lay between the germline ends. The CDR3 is CASVPLWGSDRTDTQYF. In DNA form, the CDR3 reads TGTGCCAGCGTCCCACTCTGGGGGAGCGACCGCACAGATACGCAGTATTTT.

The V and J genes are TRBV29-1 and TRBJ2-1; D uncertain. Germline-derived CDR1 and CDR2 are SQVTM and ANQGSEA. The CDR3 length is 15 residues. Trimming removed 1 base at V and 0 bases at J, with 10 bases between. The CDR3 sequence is CSVEVTLSSYNEQFF. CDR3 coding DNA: TGCAGCGTTGAAGTTACCCTTAGCTCCTACAATGAGCAGTTCTTC.

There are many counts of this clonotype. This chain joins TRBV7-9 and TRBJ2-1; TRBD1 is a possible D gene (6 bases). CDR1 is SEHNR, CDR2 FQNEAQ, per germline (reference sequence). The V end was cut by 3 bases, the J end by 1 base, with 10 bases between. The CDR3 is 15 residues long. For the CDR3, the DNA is TGTGCCAGCAGCTTGGGGCAGGGGTCCTACAATGAGCAGTTCTTC. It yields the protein CASSLGQGSYNEQFF.

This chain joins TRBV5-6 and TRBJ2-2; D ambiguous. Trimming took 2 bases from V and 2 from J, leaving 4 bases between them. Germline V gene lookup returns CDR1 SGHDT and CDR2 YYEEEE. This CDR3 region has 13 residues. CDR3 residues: CASSFINTGELFF. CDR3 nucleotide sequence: TGTGCCAGCAGCTTCATCAACACCGGGGAGCTGTTTTTT.

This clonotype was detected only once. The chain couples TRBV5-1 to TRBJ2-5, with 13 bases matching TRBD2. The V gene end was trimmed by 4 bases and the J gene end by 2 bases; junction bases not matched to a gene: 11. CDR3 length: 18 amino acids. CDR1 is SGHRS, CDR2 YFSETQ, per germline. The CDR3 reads CASSPGTSGTVHQETQYF. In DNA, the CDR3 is TGCGCCAGCAGCCCTGGGACTAGCGGGACTGTTCATCAAGAGACCCAGTACTTC.

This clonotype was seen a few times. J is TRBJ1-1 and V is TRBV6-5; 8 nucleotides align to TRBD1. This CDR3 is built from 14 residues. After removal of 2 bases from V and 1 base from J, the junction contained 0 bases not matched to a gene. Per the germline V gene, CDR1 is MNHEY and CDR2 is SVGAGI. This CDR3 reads CASSYDRGNTEAFF. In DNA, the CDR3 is TGTGCCAGCAGTTACGACAGGGGGAACACTGAAGCTTTCTTT.

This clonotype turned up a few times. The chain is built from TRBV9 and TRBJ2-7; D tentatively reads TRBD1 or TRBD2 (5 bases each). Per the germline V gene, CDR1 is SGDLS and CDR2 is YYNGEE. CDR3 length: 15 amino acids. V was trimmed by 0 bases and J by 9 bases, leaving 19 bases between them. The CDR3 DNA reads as TGTGCCAGCAGCGTAGGGGGGACGGATCCTACGACGCAGTACTTC. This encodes CASSVGGTDPTTQYF.

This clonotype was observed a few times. Here the CDR3 DNA reads TGTGCCAGCTCACCGGACAGGGGAGACAATGAGCAGTTCTTC. This translates into CASSPDRGDNEQFF. The rearrangement links TRBV18 to TRBJ2-1, with 9 bases fitting TRBD1. The CDR3 has 14 amino acids. Looked up from germline, CDR1 is KGHSH and CDR2 is LQKENI. With 3 bases clipped from V and 5 bases from J, the junction kept 2 bases outside the gene matches.

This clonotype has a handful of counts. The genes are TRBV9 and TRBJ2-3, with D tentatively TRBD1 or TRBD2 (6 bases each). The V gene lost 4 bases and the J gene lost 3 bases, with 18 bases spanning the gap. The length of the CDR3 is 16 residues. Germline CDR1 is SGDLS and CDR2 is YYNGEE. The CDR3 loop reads CASSPDRRGSTDTQYF. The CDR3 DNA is TGTGCCAGCAGCCCCGACAGGAGGGGGTCTACAGATACGCAGTATTTT.

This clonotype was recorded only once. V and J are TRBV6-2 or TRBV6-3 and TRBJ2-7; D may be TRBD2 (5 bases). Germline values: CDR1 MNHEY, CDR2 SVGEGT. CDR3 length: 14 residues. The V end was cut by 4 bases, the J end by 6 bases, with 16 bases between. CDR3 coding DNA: TGTGCCAGCAGTTCGGCCCCCGGGCGGGTCGAGCAGTACGTC. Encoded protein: CASSSAPGRVEQYV.

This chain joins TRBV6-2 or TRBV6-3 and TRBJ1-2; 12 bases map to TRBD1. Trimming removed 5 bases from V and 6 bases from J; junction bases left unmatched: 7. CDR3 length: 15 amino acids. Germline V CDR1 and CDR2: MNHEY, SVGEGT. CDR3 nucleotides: TGTGCCAGCAGTCAGGCCGGGACAGGGGGCCATGGCTACACCTTC. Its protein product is CASSQAGTGGHGYTF.

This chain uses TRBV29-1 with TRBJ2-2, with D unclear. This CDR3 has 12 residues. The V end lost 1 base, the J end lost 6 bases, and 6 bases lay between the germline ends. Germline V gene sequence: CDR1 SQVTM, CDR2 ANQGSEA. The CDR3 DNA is TGCAGCGTTGAAGTCCAGGCCGGGGAGCTGTTTTTT. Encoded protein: CSVEVQAGELFF.

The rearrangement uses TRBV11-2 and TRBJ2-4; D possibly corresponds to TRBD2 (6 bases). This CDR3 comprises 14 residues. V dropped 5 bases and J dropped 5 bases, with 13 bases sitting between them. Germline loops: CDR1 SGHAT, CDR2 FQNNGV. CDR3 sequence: CASSPEAGQNIQYF. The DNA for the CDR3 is TGTGCCAGCAGCCCGGAGGCGGGACAAAACATTCAGTACTTC.

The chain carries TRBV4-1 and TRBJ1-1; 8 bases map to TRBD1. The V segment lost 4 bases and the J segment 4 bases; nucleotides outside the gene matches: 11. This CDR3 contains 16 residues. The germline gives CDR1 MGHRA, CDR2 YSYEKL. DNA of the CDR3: TGCGCCAGCAGCCCAGGGTGGACAGGGATATCCACTGAAGCTTTCTTT. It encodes CASSPGWTGISTEAFF.

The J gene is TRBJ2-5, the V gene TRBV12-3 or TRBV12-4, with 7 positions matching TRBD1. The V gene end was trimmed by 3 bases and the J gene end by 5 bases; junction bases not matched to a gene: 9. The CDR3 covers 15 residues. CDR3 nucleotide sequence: TGTGCCAGCAGTTTCTGGACTGACAGGGTGGAGACCCAGTACTTC. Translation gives CASSFWTDRVETQYF.

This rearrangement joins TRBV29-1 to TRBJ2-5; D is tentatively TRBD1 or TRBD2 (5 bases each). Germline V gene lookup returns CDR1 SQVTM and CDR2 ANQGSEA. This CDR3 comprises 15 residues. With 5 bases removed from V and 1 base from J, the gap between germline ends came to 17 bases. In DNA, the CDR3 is TGCAGCGTTCGAAGGGCCTCTGGGGGCCAAGAGACCCAGTACTTC. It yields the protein CSVRRASGGQETQYF.

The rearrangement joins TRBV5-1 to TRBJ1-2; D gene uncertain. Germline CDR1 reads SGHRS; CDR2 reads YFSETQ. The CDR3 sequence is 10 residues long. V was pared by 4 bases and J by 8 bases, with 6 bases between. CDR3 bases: TGCGCCAGCAGCCAGGAGGGCTACACCTTC. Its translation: CASSQEGYTF.

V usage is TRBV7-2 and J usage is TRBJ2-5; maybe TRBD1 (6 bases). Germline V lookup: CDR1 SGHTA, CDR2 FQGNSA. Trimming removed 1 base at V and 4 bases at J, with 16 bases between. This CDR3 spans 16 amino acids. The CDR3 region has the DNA TGTGCCAGCAGCTTAGGCCAGCCTGGGGGCCTAGAGACCCAGTACTTC. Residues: CASSLGQPGGLETQYF.

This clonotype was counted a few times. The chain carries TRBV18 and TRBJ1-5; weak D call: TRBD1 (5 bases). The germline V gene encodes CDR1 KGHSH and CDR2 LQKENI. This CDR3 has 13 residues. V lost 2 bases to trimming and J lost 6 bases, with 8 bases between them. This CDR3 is CASSPEGFQPQHF. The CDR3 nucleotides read TGTGCCAGCTCACCAGAGGGGTTTCAGCCCCAGCATTTT.

CDR3 amino acids: CASSDRGSRQYF. The CDR3 coding sequence is TGCGCCAGCAGTGATCGGGGTTCGCGGCAGTACTTC. The rearrangement links TRBV10-2 to TRBJ2-7, with D perhaps matching TRBD2 (5 bases). V was clipped by 3 bases and J by 9 bases, with 12 bases between them. Germline CDR1 is WSHSY and CDR2 is SAAADI. This CDR3 has 12 residues.

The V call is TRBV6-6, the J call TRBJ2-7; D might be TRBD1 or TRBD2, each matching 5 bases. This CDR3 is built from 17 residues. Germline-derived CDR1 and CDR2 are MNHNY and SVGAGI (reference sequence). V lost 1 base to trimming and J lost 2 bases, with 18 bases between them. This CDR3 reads CASSYFVSGTQTYEQYF. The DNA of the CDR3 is TGTGCCAGCAGTTACTTCGTATCTGGGACCCAGACCTACGAGCAGTACTTC.

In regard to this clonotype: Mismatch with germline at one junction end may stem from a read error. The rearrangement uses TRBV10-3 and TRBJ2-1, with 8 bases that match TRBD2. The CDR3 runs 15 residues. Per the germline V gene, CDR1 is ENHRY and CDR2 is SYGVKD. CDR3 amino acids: CAISEGTRDYDEQFF. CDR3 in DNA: TGTGCCATCAGTGAGGGGACTAGAGACTACGATGAGCAGTTCTTC.

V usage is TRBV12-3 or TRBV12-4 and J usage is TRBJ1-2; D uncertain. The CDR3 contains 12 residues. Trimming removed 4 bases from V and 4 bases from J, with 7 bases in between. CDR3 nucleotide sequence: TGTGCCAGCAGTTCCCCCAGCTATGGCTACACCTTC. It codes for CASSSPSYGYTF.

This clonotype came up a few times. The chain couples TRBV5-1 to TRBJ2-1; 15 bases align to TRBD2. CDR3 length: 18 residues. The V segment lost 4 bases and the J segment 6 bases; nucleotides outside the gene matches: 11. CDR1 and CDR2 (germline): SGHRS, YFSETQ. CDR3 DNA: TGCGCCAGCAGCACCGGACTAGCGGGAGGGGTCGGGTCCAATGAGCAGTTCTTC. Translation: CASSTGLAGGVGSNEQFF. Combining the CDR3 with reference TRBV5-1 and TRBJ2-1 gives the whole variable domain KAGVTQTPRYLIKTRGQQVTLSCSPISGHRSVSWYQQTPGQGLQFLFEYFSETQRNKGNFPGRFSGRQFSNSRSEMNVSTLELGDSALYLCASSTGLAGGVGSNEQFFGPGTRLTVL.

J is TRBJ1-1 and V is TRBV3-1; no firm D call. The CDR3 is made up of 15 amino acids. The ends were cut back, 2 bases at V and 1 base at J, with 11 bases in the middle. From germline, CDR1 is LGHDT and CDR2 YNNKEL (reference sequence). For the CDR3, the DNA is TGTGCCAGCAGCCAAACGGAACGCGAGAACACTGAAGCTTTCTTT. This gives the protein CASSQTERENTEAFF. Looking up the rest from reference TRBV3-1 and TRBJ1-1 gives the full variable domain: DTAVSQTPKYLVTQMGNDKSIKCEQNLGHDTMYWYKQDSKKFLKIMFSYNNKELIINETVPNRFSPKSPDKAHLNLHINSLELGDSAVYFCASSQTERENTEAFFGQGTRLTVV.

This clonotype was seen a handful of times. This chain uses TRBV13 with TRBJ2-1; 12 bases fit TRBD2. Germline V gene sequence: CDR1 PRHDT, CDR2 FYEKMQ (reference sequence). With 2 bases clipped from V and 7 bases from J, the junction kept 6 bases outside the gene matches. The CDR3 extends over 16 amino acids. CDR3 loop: CASSLSGLAGGNEQFF. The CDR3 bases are TGTGCCAGCAGCTTAAGTGGGCTAGCGGGAGGGAATGAGCAGTTCTTC.

The CDR3: CASSEYRGGPTDTQYF. The CDR3 DNA follows: TGTGCCAGCAGTGAATATAGAGGGGGCCCCACAGATACGCAGTATTTT. This chain joins TRBV25-1 and TRBJ2-3; 7 nucleotides align to TRBD1. The V and J ends lost 0 bases and 2 bases, in that order; junction bases with no gene match: 5. CDR1 and CDR2 (germline): MGHDK, SYGVNS. CDR3 length: 16 amino acids.

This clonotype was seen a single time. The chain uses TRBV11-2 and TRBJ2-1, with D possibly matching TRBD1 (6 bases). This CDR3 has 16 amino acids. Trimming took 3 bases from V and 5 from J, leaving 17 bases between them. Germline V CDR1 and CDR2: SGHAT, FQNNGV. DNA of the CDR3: TGTGCCAGCAGCTTTCTCAGGGGCGAGGGGCACAATGAGCAGTTCTTC. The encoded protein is CASSFLRGEGHNEQFF.